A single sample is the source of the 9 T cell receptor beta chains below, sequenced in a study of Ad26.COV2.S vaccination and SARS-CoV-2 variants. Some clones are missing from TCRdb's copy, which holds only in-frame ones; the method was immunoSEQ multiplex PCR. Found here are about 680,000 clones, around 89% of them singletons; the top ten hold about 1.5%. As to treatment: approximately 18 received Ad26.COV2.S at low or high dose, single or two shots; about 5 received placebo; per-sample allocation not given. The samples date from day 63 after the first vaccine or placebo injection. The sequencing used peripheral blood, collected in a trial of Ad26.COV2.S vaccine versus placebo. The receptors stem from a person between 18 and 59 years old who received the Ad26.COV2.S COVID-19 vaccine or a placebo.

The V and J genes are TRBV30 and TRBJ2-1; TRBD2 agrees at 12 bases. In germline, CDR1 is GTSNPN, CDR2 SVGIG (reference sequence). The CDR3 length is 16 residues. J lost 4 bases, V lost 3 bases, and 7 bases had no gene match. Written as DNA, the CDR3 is TGTGCCTGGAGGTTTGGACTAGCGGGACTGTACAATGAGCAGTTCTTC. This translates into CAWRFGLAGLYNEQFF.

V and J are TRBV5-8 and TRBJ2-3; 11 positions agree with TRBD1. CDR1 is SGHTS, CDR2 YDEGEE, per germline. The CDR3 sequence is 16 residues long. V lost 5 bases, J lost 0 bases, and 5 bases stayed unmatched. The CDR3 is CASSYGQGASTDTQYF. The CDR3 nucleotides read TGTGCCAGCAGTTATGGACAGGGGGCAAGCACAGATACGCAGTATTTT.

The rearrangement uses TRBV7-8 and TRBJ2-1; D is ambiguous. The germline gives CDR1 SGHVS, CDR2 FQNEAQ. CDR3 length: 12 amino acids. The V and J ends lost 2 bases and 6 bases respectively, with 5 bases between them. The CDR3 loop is CASSLLSNEQFF. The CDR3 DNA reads TGTGCCAGCAGCTTACTCTCCAATGAGCAGTTCTTC.

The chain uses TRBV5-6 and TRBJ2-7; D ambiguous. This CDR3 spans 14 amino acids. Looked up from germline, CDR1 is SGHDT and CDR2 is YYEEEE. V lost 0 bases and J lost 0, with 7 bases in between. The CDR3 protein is CASSLAGFSYEQYF. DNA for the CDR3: TGTGCCAGCAGCTTGGCCGGGTTCTCCTACGAGCAGTACTTC.

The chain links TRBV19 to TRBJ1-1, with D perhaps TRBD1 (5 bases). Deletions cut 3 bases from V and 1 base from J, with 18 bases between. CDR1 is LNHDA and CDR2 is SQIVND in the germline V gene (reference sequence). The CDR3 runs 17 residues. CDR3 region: CASSIKRDRHSNTEAFF. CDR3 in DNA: TGTGCCAGTAGTATTAAGAGGGACCGACACTCGAACACTGAAGCTTTCTTT. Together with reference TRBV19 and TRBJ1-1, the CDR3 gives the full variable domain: DGGITQSPKYLFRKEGQNVTLSCEQNLNHDAMYWYRQDPGQGLRLIYYSQIVNDFQKGDIAEGYSVSREKKESFPLTVTSAQKNPTAFYLCASSIKRDRHSNTEAFFGQGTRLTVV.

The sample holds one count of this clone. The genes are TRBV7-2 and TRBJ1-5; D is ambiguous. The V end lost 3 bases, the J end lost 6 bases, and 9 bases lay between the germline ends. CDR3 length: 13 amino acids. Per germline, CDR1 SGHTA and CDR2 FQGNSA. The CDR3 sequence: CASSFELGQPQHF. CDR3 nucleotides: TGTGCCAGCAGCTTTGAACTTGGTCAGCCCCAGCATTTT. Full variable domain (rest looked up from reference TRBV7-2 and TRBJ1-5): GAGVSQSPSNKVTEKGKDVELRCDPISGHTALYWYRQSLGQGLEFLIYFQGNSAPDKSGLPSDRFSAERTGGSVSTLTIQRTQQEDSAVYLCASSFELGQPQHFGDGTRLSIL.

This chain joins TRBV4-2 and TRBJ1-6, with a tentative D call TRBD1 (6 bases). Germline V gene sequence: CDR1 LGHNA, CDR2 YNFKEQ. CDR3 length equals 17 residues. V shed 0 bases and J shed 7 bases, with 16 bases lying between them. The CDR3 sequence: CASSQEGRGTPNSPLHF. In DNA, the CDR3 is TGTGCCAGCAGCCAAGAGGGGCGTGGGACACCGAATTCACCCCTCCACTTT.

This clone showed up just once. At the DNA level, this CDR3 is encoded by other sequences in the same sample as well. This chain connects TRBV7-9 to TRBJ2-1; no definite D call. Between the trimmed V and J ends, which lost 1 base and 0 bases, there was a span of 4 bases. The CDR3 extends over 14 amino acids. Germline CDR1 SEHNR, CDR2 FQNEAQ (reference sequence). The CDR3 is CASSLVTSYNEQFF. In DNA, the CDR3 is TGTGCCAGCAGCTTAGTTACCTCCTACAATGAGCAGTTCTTC.

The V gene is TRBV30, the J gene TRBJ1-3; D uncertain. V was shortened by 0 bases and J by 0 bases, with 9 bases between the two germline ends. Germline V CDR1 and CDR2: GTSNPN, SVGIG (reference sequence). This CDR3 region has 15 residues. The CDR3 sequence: CAWSVLGRSGNTIYF. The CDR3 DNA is TGTGCCTGGAGTGTACTTGGGCGCTCTGGAAACACCATATATTTT.